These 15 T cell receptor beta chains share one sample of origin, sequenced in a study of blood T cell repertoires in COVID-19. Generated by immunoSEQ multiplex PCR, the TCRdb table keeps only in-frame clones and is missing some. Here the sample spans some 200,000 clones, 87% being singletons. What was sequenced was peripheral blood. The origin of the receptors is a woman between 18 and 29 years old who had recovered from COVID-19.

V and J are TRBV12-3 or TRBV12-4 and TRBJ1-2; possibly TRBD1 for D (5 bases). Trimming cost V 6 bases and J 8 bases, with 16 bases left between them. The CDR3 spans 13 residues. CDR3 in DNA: TGTGCCAGCAGCCCCAGTTCAGGGTACGGCTACACCTTC. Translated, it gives CASSPSSGYGYTF.

The CDR3 spells CASSSGSDYNEQFF. For the CDR3, the DNA is TGTGCCAGTAGTTCAGGGTCGGACTACAATGAGCAGTTCTTC. The chain has TRBV19 and TRBJ2-1; TRBD1 is a possible D gene (5 bases). There are 14 residues in the CDR3. Germline CDR1 LNHDA, CDR2 SQIVND (reference sequence). Trimming pared 5 bases from V and 3 bases from J, leaving 11 bases between.

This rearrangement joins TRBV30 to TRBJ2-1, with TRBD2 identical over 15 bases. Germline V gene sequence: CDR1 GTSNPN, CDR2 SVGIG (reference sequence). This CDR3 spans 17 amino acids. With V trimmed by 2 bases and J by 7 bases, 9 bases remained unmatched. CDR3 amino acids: CAWSSTGTSGRRNEQFF. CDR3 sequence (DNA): TGTGCCTGGAGTTCTACCGGGACTAGCGGGAGGAGGAATGAGCAGTTCTTC.

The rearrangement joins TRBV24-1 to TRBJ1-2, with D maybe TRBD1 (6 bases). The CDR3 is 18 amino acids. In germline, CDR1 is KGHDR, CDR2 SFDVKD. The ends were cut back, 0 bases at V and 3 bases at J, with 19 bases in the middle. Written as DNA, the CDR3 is TGTGCCACCAGTGATTTGCATTCCTGGGGGCTAAGCCACTATGGCTACACCTTC. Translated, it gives CATSDLHSWGLSHYGYTF.

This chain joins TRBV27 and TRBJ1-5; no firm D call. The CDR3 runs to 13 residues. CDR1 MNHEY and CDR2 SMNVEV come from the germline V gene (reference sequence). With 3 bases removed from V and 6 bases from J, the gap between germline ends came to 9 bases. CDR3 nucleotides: TGTGCCAGCAGTTTCAGATTTCGTCAGCCCCAGCATTTT. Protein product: CASSFRFRQPQHF.

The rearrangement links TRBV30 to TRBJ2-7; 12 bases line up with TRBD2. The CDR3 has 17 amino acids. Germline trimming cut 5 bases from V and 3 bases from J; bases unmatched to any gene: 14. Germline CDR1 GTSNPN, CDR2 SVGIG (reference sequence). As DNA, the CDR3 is TGTGCCTGGGGGACAGGTGGGACTAGCGGGCCTCTCTACGAGCAGTACTTC. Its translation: CAWGTGGTSGPLYEQYF.

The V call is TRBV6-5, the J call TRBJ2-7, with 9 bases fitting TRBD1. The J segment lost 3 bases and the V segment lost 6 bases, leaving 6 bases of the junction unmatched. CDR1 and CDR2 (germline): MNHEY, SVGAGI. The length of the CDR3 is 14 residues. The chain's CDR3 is CASRRQGGLYEQYF. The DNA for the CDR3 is TGTGCCAGCAGGAGACAGGGGGGACTCTACGAGCAGTACTTC.

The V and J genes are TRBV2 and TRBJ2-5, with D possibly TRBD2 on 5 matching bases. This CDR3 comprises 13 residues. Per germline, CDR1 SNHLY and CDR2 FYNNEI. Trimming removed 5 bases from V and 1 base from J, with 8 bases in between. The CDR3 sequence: CASSLEGQETQYF. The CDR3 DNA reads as TGTGCCAGCAGTCTAGAGGGCCAAGAGACCCAGTACTTC.

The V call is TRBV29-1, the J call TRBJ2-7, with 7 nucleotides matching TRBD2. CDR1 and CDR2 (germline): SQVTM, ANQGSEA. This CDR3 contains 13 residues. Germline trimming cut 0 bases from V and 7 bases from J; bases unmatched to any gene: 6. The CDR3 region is CSVEDLAVGEQYF. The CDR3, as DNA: TGCAGCGTTGAAGATCTAGCGGTCGGGGAGCAGTACTTC.

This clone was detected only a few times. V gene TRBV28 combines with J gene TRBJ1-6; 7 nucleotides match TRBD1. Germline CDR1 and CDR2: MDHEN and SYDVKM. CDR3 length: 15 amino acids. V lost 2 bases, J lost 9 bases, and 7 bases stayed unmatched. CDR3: CASSLRGGIGSPLHF. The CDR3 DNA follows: TGTGCCAGCAGTTTAAGAGGGGGCATCGGTTCACCCCTCCACTTT.

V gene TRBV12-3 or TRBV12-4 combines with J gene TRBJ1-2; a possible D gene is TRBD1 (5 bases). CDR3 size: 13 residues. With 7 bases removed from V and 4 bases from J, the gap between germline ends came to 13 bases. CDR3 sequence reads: CASTLETAYGYTF. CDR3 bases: TGTGCCAGCACCCTTGAGACAGCCTATGGCTACACCTTC.

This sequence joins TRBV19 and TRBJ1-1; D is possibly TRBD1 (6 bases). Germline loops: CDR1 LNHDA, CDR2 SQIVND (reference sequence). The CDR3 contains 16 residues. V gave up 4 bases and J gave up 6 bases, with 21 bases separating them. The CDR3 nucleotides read TGTGCCAGTAGTACAACAGGGAACCTCTTTCGAGCTGAAGCTTTCTTT. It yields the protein CASSTTGNLFRAEAFF.

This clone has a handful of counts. The chain's CDR3 is CASSARTGSDTGELFF. CDR3 DNA: TGTGCCAGCAGTGCCAGGACAGGGTCAGACACCGGGGAGCTGTTTTTT. J is TRBJ2-2 and V is TRBV9, with 8 bases matching TRBD1. CDR3 size: 16 residues. Trimming took 5 bases from V and 3 from J; bases not matched to a gene: 9. Germline CDR1 is SGDLS and CDR2 is YYNGEE. The full variable domain, in which reference TRBV9 and TRBJ2-2 provide the parts outside the CDR3, is DSGVTQTPKHLITATGQRVTLRCSPRSGDLSVYWYQQSLDQGLQFLIQYYNGEERAKGNILERFSAQQFPDLHSELNLSSLELGDSALYFCASSARTGSDTGELFFGEGSRLTVL.

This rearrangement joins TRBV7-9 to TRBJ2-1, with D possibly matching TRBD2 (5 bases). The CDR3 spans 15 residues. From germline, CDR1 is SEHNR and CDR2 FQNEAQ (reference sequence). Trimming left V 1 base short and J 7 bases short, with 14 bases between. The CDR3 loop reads CASSLVGSERNEQFF. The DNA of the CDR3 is TGTGCCAGCAGCTTAGTCGGTAGCGAGAGGAATGAGCAGTTCTTC.

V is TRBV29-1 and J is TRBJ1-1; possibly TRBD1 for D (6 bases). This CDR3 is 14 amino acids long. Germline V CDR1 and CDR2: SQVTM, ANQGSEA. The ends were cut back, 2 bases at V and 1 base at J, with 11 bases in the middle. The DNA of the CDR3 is TGCAGCGTTGAACTGGGGGCCGGGAACACTGAAGCTTTCTTT. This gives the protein CSVELGAGNTEAFF.